These 30 T cell receptor beta chains were all obtained from the same sample, sequenced in a study of blood T cell repertoires in COVID-19 (dated by TCRdb to 2019 to 2021). The receptor library was made with the immunoSEQ multiplex PCR assay. TCRdb took over this immuneACCESS table, retaining in-frame rearrangements with V and J assigned. Such tables are incomplete; in checked studies, under half of the missing clones stem from an unresolved V gene, and the remainder is unexplained. The sample profile shows roughly 140,000 clones; approximately 84% of them were found once. The ten largest clones add up to less than 10% of the sample. Sequencing was carried out using peripheral blood. The receptors here all came from a woman between 55 and 75 years old with COVID-19, enrolled during active disease.

DNA of the CDR3: TGTGCCAGCTCAGCTCTCCGGGACTCCTCCTACAATGAGCAGTTCTTC. It yields the protein CASSALRDSSYNEQFF. The rearrangement uses TRBV18 and TRBJ2-1; D is perhaps TRBD2 (6 bases). V gave up 5 bases and J gave up 0 bases, with 14 bases separating them. The CDR3 is made up of 16 amino acids. Germline CDR1 and CDR2: KGHSH and LQKENI.

To note about this clone: The same CDR3 can be traced to other DNA sequences in this sample. The V and J genes are TRBV6-5 and TRBJ2-5; 12 bases fit TRBD2. The CDR3 is 15 residues long. CDR1 MNHEY and CDR2 SVGAGI come from the germline V gene. Trimming removed 2 bases from V and 4 bases from J; junction bases left unmatched: 2. CDR3 DNA sequence: TGTGCCAGCAGTTACAGGGGACTAGCGGGAGAGACCCAGTACTTC. Translated, it gives CASSYRGLAGETQYF.

V and J are TRBV15 and TRBJ2-3; 12 positions match TRBD2. Germline CDR1 is LNHNV and CDR2 is YYDKDF (reference sequence). The CDR3 length is 17 residues. With V trimmed by 0 bases and J by 1 base, 2 bases remained unmatched. As DNA, the CDR3 is TGTGCCACCAGCAGAGATCGACTAGCGGGAGGCACAGATACGCAGTATTTT. This codes for CATSRDRLAGGTDTQYF.

The J gene is TRBJ2-1, the V gene TRBV2; 9 positions match TRBD2. The V segment lost 2 bases and the J segment 5 bases; nucleotides outside the gene matches: 13. CDR1 SNHLY and CDR2 FYNNEI come from the germline V gene. The CDR3 is 18 amino acids. The CDR3 reads CASSEPLGVAGANNEQFF. The CDR3 DNA follows: TGTGCCAGCAGTGAACCTCTTGGGGTAGCGGGAGCTAACAATGAGCAGTTCTTC. Full variable domain (missing parts from reference TRBV2 and TRBJ2-1): EPEVTQTPSHQVTQMGQEVILRCVPISNHLYFYWYRQILGQKVEFLVSFYNNEISEKSEIFDDQFSVERPDGSNFTLKIRSTKLEDSAMYFCASSEPLGVAGANNEQFFGPGTRLTVL.

On this clone: The same CDR3 is also encoded by other DNA sequences in this sample. The chain joins TRBV18 to TRBJ1-1; TRBD1 might be the D (6 bases). The CDR3 totals 13 residues. Trimming removed 4 bases at V and 1 base at J, with 7 bases between. From germline, CDR1 is KGHSH and CDR2 LQKENI. DNA for the CDR3: TGTGCCAGCTCACGGGGACAGAACACTGAAGCTTTCTTT. Translating gives CASSRGQNTEAFF. The full variable domain, rest sourced from reference TRBV18 and TRBJ1-1, is NAGVMQNPRHLVRRRGQEARLRCSPMKGHSHVYWYRQLPEEGLKFMVYLQKENIIDESGMPKERFSAEFPKEGPSILRIQQVVRGDSAAYFCASSRGQNTEAFFGQGTRLTVV.

The chain is built from TRBV6-6 and TRBJ1-2; D is unresolved. In germline, CDR1 is MNHNY, CDR2 SVGAGI (reference sequence). The CDR3 totals 14 residues. The ends were cut back, 4 bases at V and 4 bases at J, with 13 bases in the middle. CDR3 protein: CASSSTAESYGYTF. For the CDR3, the DNA is TGTGCCAGCAGTTCAACGGCGGAGAGCTATGGCTACACCTTC.

The rearrangement joins TRBV6-5 to TRBJ1-2; 7 positions agree with TRBD1. The junction had 6 bases not matched to a gene; V was cut back by 6 bases and J by 8 bases. The CDR3 covers 12 residues. Germline lookup yields CDR1 MNHEY and CDR2 SVGAGI. This CDR3 is CASRVRGQGYTF. CDR3 nucleotides: TGTGCCAGCAGGGTCAGGGGACAGGGCTACACCTTC.

This chain joins TRBV29-1 and TRBJ2-5; TRBD1 agrees at 7 bases. CDR3 length equals 12 residues. Trimming at V came to 4 bases and at J to 4 bases, leaving 3 bases not matched to a gene. Germline lookup yields CDR1 SQVTM and CDR2 ANQGSEA. For the CDR3, the DNA is TGCAGCGTTGGAGGGGGCGCAGAGACCCAGTACTTC. Amino acids: CSVGGGAETQYF. Full variable domain (rest looked up from reference TRBV29-1 and TRBJ2-5): SAVISQKPSRDICQRGTSLTIQCQVDSQVTMMFWYRQQPGQSLTLIATANQGSEATYESGFVIDKFPISRPNLTFSTLTVSNMSPEDSSIYLCSVGGGAETQYFGPGTRLLVL.

The rearrangement uses TRBV5-5 and TRBJ1-1; D not resolved. The germline gives CDR1 SGHKS, CDR2 YYEKEE (reference sequence). The CDR3 has 11 residues. V shed 0 bases and J shed 6 bases, with 3 bases lying between them. The CDR3 is CASSLVAEAFF. The CDR3 nucleotides read TGTGCCAGCAGCTTGGTCGCTGAAGCTTTCTTT.

The chain carries TRBV6-5 and TRBJ1-4; TRBD1 agrees at 9 bases. V lost 4 bases to trimming and J lost 7 bases; unmatched junction nucleotides: 7. Germline V gene lookup returns CDR1 MNHEY and CDR2 SVGAGI. CDR3 size: 15 residues. The CDR3 DNA follows: TGTGCCAGCAGTTCGGACAGGGGAAAGCGTGAAAAACTGTTTTTT. Encoded protein: CASSSDRGKREKLFF.

This chain links TRBV11-2 with TRBJ1-6, with no clear D. Trimming left V 0 bases short and J 9 bases short, with 6 bases between. The germline CDR1 and CDR2 sequences are SGHAT and FQNNGV. CDR3 length: 13 residues. Written as DNA, the CDR3 is TGTGCCAGCAGCTTAGATCGGGGTTCACCCCTCCACTTT. It is translated as CASSLDRGSPLHF.

This clone is a singleton in its sample. The CDR3 DNA follows: TGTGCCATCAGTGAGTCGAGGGTGGGCACACCGCATAATTCACCCCTCCACTTT. It is translated as CAISESRVGTPHNSPLHF. V and J are TRBV10-3 and TRBJ1-6; D gene unclear. In germline, CDR1 is ENHRY, CDR2 SYGVKD. The V and J ends lost 0 bases and 5 bases respectively, with 17 bases between them. This CDR3 region has 18 residues.

The sample holds a few counts of this clone. V usage is TRBV10-3 and J usage is TRBJ1-2, with a tentative D call TRBD1 (5 bases). From germline, CDR1 is ENHRY and CDR2 SYGVKD. V was trimmed by 0 bases and J by 4 bases, leaving 15 bases between them. CDR3 length: 16 residues. The CDR3 bases are TGTGCCATCAGTGAGTCTGAAGGCAGGGTAGTCTATGGCTACACCTTC. It is translated as CAISESEGRVVYGYTF.

The J gene is TRBJ1-3, the V gene TRBV3-1 (or the pseudogene TRBV3-2); a possible D gene is TRBD1 (6 bases). CDR1 and CDR2 from the germline V gene are LGHDT and YNNKEL (reference sequence). This CDR3 is built from 16 residues. The V gene lost 3 bases and the J gene lost 3 bases, with 15 bases spanning the gap. The CDR3 DNA follows: TGTGCCAGCAGCCAGCTGGGGGCCACGCTTGGAAACACCATATATTTT. Its translation is CASSQLGATLGNTIYF.

The chain links TRBV10-3 to TRBJ1-6; 7 bases agree with TRBD1. The germline V gene encodes CDR1 ENHRY and CDR2 SYGVKD. The CDR3 sequence is 16 residues long. V dropped 3 bases and J dropped 8; count of bases not matched to a gene: 10. The CDR3 sequence is CAISESRQGVDSPLHF. For the CDR3, the DNA is TGTGCCATCAGTGAATCTAGACAGGGAGTGGATTCACCCCTCCACTTT.

The CDR3 DNA sequence: TGCGCCAGCAGCTTGGTTGCGGAAAAGGCGCAGACCCAGTACTTC. Protein: CASSLVAEKAQTQYF. V and J are TRBV5-1 and TRBJ2-5; D ambiguous. The germline V gene has CDR1 SGHRS and CDR2 YFSETQ. This CDR3 comprises 15 residues. Between the trimmed V and J ends, which lost 0 bases and 6 bases, there was a span of 15 bases.

The V gene is TRBV2, the J gene TRBJ2-2, with D unclear. The germline CDR1 and CDR2 sequences are SNHLY and FYNNEI. CDR3 size: 14 residues. The ends were cut back, 6 bases at V and 1 base at J, with 9 bases in the middle. The CDR3 spells CASRARWNTGELFF. In DNA, the CDR3 is TGTGCCAGCAGGGCCAGATGGAACACCGGGGAGCTGTTTTTT.

The chain carries TRBV18 and TRBJ2-5; 9 bases are shared with TRBD1. Looked up from germline, CDR1 is KGHSH and CDR2 is LQKENI. The CDR3 is 15 residues long. Germline trimming cut 6 bases from V and 4 bases from J; bases unmatched to any gene: 9. The CDR3: CASSRTGAMLETQYF. The CDR3 DNA reads TGTGCCAGCTCTAGGACAGGGGCGATGTTAGAGACCCAGTACTTC.

This rearrangement joins TRBV30 to TRBJ2-1, with D possibly TRBD2 on 6 matching bases. Germline CDR1 reads GTSNPN; CDR2 reads SVGIG (reference sequence). With 3 bases removed from V and 6 bases from J, the gap between germline ends came to 12 bases. The length of the CDR3 is 13 residues. The CDR3, as DNA: TGTGCCTGGAGAGCGGCGGGGACCAATGAGCAGTTCTTC. Protein product: CAWRAAGTNEQFF.

This clone was picked up one time. The genes are TRBV7-2 and TRBJ1-1, with D hard to call. The CDR3 is 18 residues long. The V and J ends lost 5 bases and 4 bases respectively, with 26 bases between them. Germline V lookup: CDR1 SGHTA, CDR2 FQGNSA. The CDR3 DNA follows: TGTGCCAGCAGCCGCCGTTCTGTGGCCTTATCAGTTCCCACTGAAGCTTTCTTT. Its protein is CASSRRSVALSVPTEAFF.

The gene calls are TRBV7-8 and TRBJ2-5; tentative D call: TRBD1 (5 bases). This CDR3 is 13 amino acids long. Germline CDR1 SGHVS, CDR2 FQNEAQ. The V gene lost 5 bases and the J gene lost 5 bases, with 12 bases spanning the gap. The CDR3 DNA follows: TGTGCCAGCAGCCAGTCGAAGGGGGAGACCCAGTACTTC. This sequence encodes CASSQSKGETQYF.

This clone was observed a few times. This sequence joins TRBV3-1 (or the pseudogene TRBV3-2) and TRBJ1-6; 7 nucleotides line up with TRBD1. The CDR3 extends over 14 amino acids. Germline V lookup: CDR1 LGHDT, CDR2 YNNKEL (reference sequence). With V trimmed by 6 bases and J by 6 bases, 5 bases remained unmatched. CDR3 residues: CASRRRDSNSPLHF. In DNA, the CDR3 is TGTGCCAGCAGGCGCCGGGACAGTAATTCACCCCTCCACTTT.

The chain is built from TRBV19 and TRBJ1-3; possibly TRBD1 for D (6 bases). CDR1 is LNHDA and CDR2 is SQIVND in the germline V gene (reference sequence). CDR3 length: 15 residues. Trimming shortened V by 6 bases and J by 0 bases, and 12 bases separated the two germline ends. The CDR3 nucleotides are TGTGCCAGTAGCCGGGACACAGCCTCTGGAAACACCATATATTTT. Translation gives CASSRDTASGNTIYF. Full variable domain (rest looked up from reference TRBV19 and TRBJ1-3): DGGITQSPKYLFRKEGQNVTLSCEQNLNHDAMYWYRQDPGQGLRLIYYSQIVNDFQKGDIAEGYSVSREKKESFPLTVTSAQKNPTAFYLCASSRDTASGNTIYFGEGSWLTVV.

The sample holds one count of this clone. This rearrangement joins TRBV18 to TRBJ1-5, with 9 bases lining up with TRBD1. Trimming cost V 2 bases and J 6 bases; bases outside gene matches: 8. The V gene's germline CDR1 is KGHSH and CDR2 LQKENI. The CDR3 is 16 residues long. This CDR3 reads CASSPGRTGDVQPQHF. CDR3 sequence (DNA): TGTGCCAGCTCACCAGGACGGACAGGGGATGTTCAGCCCCAGCATTTT.

This clone was picked up a small number of times. The rearrangement links TRBV6-1 to TRBJ2-7; TRBD1 matches 7 bases. The V and J ends lost 1 base and 6 bases, in that order; junction bases with no gene match: 3. Germline loops: CDR1 MNHNS, CDR2 SASEGT. The CDR3 contains 13 residues. CDR3 sequence (DNA): TGTGCCAGCAGTGAAGACAGGGGTGCCGAGCAGTACGTC. Translating it yields CASSEDRGAEQYV.

In its sample, this clone was seen once. This chain connects TRBV6-2 or TRBV6-3 to TRBJ2-2, with 8 bases that match TRBD1. CDR3 length equals 18 residues. CDR1 and CDR2 (germline): MNHEY, SVGEGT. V shed 5 bases, J shed 3 bases, and the junction held 14 bases outside the gene matches. The CDR3 bases are TGTGCCAGCAGTCCGGCAGGGGGCGCGAGGAGAGACACCGGGGAGCTGTTTTTT. Its protein product is CASSPAGGARRDTGELFF.

J is TRBJ2-7 and V is TRBV6-1; TRBD1 matches at 7 bases. V lost 3 bases and J lost 3; bases outside the gene matches: 8. CDR1 MNHNS and CDR2 SASEGT come from the germline V gene. This CDR3 spans 15 amino acids. CDR3 sequence reads: CASSDSQGTVYEQYF. For the CDR3, the DNA is TGTGCCAGCAGTGATTCACAGGGGACCGTCTACGAGCAGTACTTC.

The genes are TRBV5-1 and TRBJ1-2; D may be TRBD1 (5 bases). The CDR3 runs 14 residues. Germline lookup yields CDR1 SGHRS and CDR2 YFSETQ. Trimming stripped 3 bases from V and 2 bases from J, with 11 bases between. The CDR3 nucleotides read TGCGCCAGCAGCTCGGACACCAGCAACTATGGCTACACCTTC. Amino acid sequence: CASSSDTSNYGYTF.

This rearrangement joins TRBV6-6 to TRBJ2-1, with D maybe TRBD1 (6 bases). Germline V CDR1 and CDR2: MNHNY, SVGAGI (reference sequence). V gave up 8 bases and J gave up 9 bases, with 20 bases separating them. The CDR3 extends over 14 amino acids. The CDR3 DNA sequence: TGTGCCAGCGAAGGTAGCGTAAAGGGGGTTGAGCAGTTCTTC. Translated, it gives CASEGSVKGVEQFF.

The V call is TRBV5-4, the J call TRBJ2-3; weak D call: TRBD1 (6 bases). In germline, CDR1 is SGHNT, CDR2 YYREEE (reference sequence). The CDR3 has 15 amino acids. Trimming removed 4 bases from V and 2 bases from J, with 14 bases in between. In DNA, the CDR3 is TGTGCCAGCAGCGCCCGGGACACGTACACAGATACGCAGTATTTT. It translates to CASSARDTYTDTQYF.